In this sample, the clone carrying this TCR beta chain turned up a few times. The antigen is not known. The sample originates from a study of T cells after yellow fever vaccination. In making TCR cDNA, 5'RACE template switching added a universal primer site and UMIs to it. TCRdb re-called the 5' RACE reads with MiXCR, one entry per CDR3 protein. Of some 300,000 distinct CDR3 sequences in the sample, around 11% are singletons; the top ten hold roughly 3%. General study points: The booster response re-showed most primary clones: 96% CD4, approximately 86% CD8. The secondary response was weaker, and its peak arrived faster, on day 5 versus 15.

This clonotype was obtained from a man younger than 30 who received the YFV17D yellow fever vaccine. The material sequenced was CD4+ T cells sorted from PBMCs, taken 45 days after the yellow fever booster vaccination.

CDR3 sequence: CSVARGTPTDTQYF. The CDR3 DNA reads TGCAGCGTAGCGCGAGGGACACCCACAGATACGCAGTATTTT. The chain uses TRBV29-1 and TRBJ2-3; D may be TRBD1 (6 bases). The V gene's germline CDR1 is SQVTM and CDR2 ANQGSEA. The CDR3 runs to 14 residues. Trimming shortened V by 6 bases and J by 2 bases, and 15 bases separated the two germline ends.